Below, one TCR beta chain is given with its context. This sample stems from a study of blood T cell repertoires in COVID-19. Study summary: The cDNA or gDNA used as material had been derived from T cells, B-cell-depleted T cells, or PBMCs.

This CDR3 is 15 amino acids long. The germline V gene encodes CDR1 SEHNR and CDR2 FQNEAQ (reference sequence). J gave up 7 bases and V 4 bases, and 5 bases lay outside the gene matches. Per the authors' pipeline: It was from reference gene primer amplification that nucleated cell counts were estimated. Sequencing was performed with immunoSEQ multiplex PCR; in TCRdb, only in-frame clones are kept and a portion is missing. D and trimming come from the DNA, and the V and J calls and clone size come from that table. The data show about 270,000 clones, with approximately 86% seen just once and around 9.1% held by the top ten.

The sequence was collected from a middle-aged man who had recovered from COVID-19. Sequenced input: peripheral blood. The chain combines TRBV7-9 with TRBJ1-6; 9 bases align to TRBD1. The CDR3: CASSSGQGWNSPLHF. Here the CDR3 DNA reads TGTGCCAGCAGCTCCGGACAGGGGTGGAATTCACCCCTCCACTTT.